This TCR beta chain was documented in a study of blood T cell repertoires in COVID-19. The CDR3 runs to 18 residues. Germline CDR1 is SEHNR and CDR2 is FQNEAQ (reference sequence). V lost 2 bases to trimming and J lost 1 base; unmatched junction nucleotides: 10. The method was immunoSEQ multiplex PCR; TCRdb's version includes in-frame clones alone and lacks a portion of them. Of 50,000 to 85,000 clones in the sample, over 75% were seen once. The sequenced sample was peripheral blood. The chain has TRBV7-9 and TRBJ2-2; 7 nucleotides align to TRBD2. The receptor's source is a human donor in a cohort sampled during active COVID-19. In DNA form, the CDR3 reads TGTGCCAGCAGCTTAAGACTAGCCGACAATAAGAACACCGGGGAGCTGTTTTTT. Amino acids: CASSLRLADNKNTGELFF.